Shown below are 31 T cell receptor beta chains from a single sample sequenced in a study of blood T cell repertoires in COVID-19. Here immunoSEQ multiplex PCR was the method, and the copy in TCRdb shows in-frame clones only, minus some. The table records a few hundred thousand clones, 80% to 90% of them present only once. Sequencing used PBMCs or T cells enriched from blood (not recorded which). These receptor sequences come from a man aged 25 to 40 who had recovered from COVID-19.

The chain combines TRBV28 with TRBJ2-5, with TRBD1 identical over 10 bases. CDR1 is MDHEN and CDR2 is SYDVKM in the germline V gene. Germline trimming cut 7 bases from V and 2 bases from J; bases unmatched to any gene: 4. The CDR3 length is 14 residues. The CDR3 protein is CASMRDRGQETQYF. For the CDR3, the DNA is TGTGCCAGCATGAGGGACAGGGGTCAAGAGACCCAGTACTTC.

This chain joins TRBV2 and TRBJ1-4; 10 positions match TRBD1. Germline assignment: CDR1 SNHLY and CDR2 FYNNEI. Trimming cost V 4 bases and J 8 bases; bases outside gene matches: 4. The length of the CDR3 is 14 residues. The CDR3 loop reads CASSGQGAGEKLFF. Written as DNA, the CDR3 is TGTGCCAGCAGTGGACAGGGGGCGGGGGAAAAACTGTTTTTT.

The V call is TRBV19, the J call TRBJ1-5; 7 bases fit TRBD1. This CDR3 has 14 residues. Germline loops: CDR1 LNHDA, CDR2 SQIVND (reference sequence). The junction had 8 bases not matched to a gene; V was cut back by 5 bases and J by 7 bases. The CDR3 bases are TGTGCCAGTAGTCCAGACAGGGACGGGCAGCCCCAGCATTTT. It yields the protein CASSPDRDGQPQHF.

V and J are TRBV18 and TRBJ2-1; TRBD1 matches at 9 bases. The V gene end was trimmed by 4 bases and the J gene end by 6 bases; junction bases not matched to a gene: 7. Germline values: CDR1 KGHSH, CDR2 LQKENI. The CDR3 has 15 residues. CDR3 in amino acids: CASSQGQGTINEQFF. The DNA of the CDR3 is TGTGCCAGCTCACAGGGACAGGGAACAATCAATGAGCAGTTCTTC.

This chain uses TRBV5-1 with TRBJ2-3; 13 bases fit TRBD2. CDR1 SGHRS and CDR2 YFSETQ come from the germline V gene. The V gene end was trimmed by 4 bases and the J gene end by 1 base; junction bases not matched to a gene: 6. The CDR3 is made up of 17 amino acids. The CDR3 bases are TGCGCCAGCAGCCGCGGCGGGACTAGCGGGGGCACAGATACGCAGTATTTT. Protein sequence: CASSRGGTSGGTDTQYF.

The rearrangement joins TRBV28 to TRBJ1-6; D call uncertain. Germline-derived CDR1 and CDR2 are MDHEN and SYDVKM. The CDR3 runs 12 residues. V lost 7 bases and J lost 9, with 10 bases in between. CDR3 sequence: CASKTGGSPLHF. The DNA of the CDR3 is TGTGCCAGCAAGACCGGCGGTTCACCCCTCCACTTT.

On this clone: Other nucleotide sequences in the sample specify the same CDR3. This chain links TRBV3-1 (or the pseudogene TRBV3-2) with TRBJ1-2; 7 nucleotides line up with TRBD1. The CDR3 has 13 amino acids. The ends lost 4 bases at V and 6 bases at J; junction bases unmatched: 5. Germline V gene data show CDR1 as LGHDT and CDR2 as YNNKEL (reference sequence). The CDR3 reads CASSPRGADGYTF. The CDR3 DNA reads TGTGCCAGCAGCCCCAGGGGGGCTGATGGCTACACCTTC.

CDR3 protein: CSVSGTTLYEQYF. CDR3 bases: TGCAGCGTTTCCGGGACTACCCTCTACGAGCAGTACTTC. This chain uses TRBV29-1 with TRBJ2-7, with 7 positions matching TRBD2. CDR3 length: 13 amino acids. CDR1 and CDR2 from the germline V gene are SQVTM and ANQGSEA. The V segment lost 5 bases and the J segment 3 bases; nucleotides outside the gene matches: 7.

This clone was counted only a few times. The chain is built from TRBV5-1 and TRBJ2-7, with TRBD1 matching 7 bases. Germline V gives CDR1 SGHRS, CDR2 YFSETQ. The J segment lost 3 bases and the V segment lost 4 bases, leaving 7 bases of the junction unmatched. The CDR3 extends over 14 amino acids. In nucleotides, the CDR3 is TGCGCCAGCAGCCCCGACAGGGAACTCTACGAGCAGTACTTC. The encoded protein is CASSPDRELYEQYF.

This rearrangement joins TRBV7-8 to TRBJ1-1; no definite D call. The CDR3 has 11 residues. Trimming removed 6 bases at V and 11 bases at J, with 13 bases between. From germline, CDR1 is SGHVS and CDR2 FQNEAQ. CDR3 DNA sequence: TGTGCCAGCAGTCGGGGTCGATGGGCTTTCTTT. It yields the protein CASSRGRWAFF.

The chain's CDR3 is CASSILATGELSGNTIYF. In DNA form, the CDR3 reads TGTGCCAGTAGTATCTTGGCGACAGGGGAACTCTCTGGAAACACCATATATTTT. This chain links TRBV19 with TRBJ1-3, with 8 bases identical to TRBD1. Germline CDR1 and CDR2: LNHDA and SQIVND (reference sequence). With 3 bases clipped from V and 0 bases from J, the junction kept 10 bases outside the gene matches. CDR3 size: 18 residues.

The chain has TRBV12-3 or TRBV12-4 and TRBJ1-5; D gene ambiguous. The CDR3 is 13 residues long. Deletions cut 3 bases from V and 3 bases from J, with 6 bases between. CDR3 DNA: TGTGCCAGCAGTTTCGGACTCAATCAGCCCCAGCATTTT. This translates into CASSFGLNQPQHF.

The rearrangement links TRBV19 to TRBJ2-3; 9 bases are a match to TRBD1. This CDR3 has 14 amino acids. The germline CDR1 and CDR2 sequences are LNHDA and SQIVND (reference sequence). V was clipped by 7 bases and J by 6 bases; unmatched bases: 8. The CDR3 DNA sequence: TGTGCCAGTAAGGACAGGGGTTTGATTGATACGCAGTATTTT. Translated: CASKDRGLIDTQYF.

V usage is TRBV11-1 and J usage is TRBJ1-6; D possibly corresponds to TRBD1 (6 bases). The CDR3 extends over 12 amino acids. The V and J ends lost 6 bases and 8 bases respectively, with 8 bases between them. Germline V gives CDR1 SGHAT, CDR2 FQDESV (reference sequence). The CDR3 coding sequence is TGTGCCAGCAGTGAGGGGGATTCACCCCTCCACTTT. Its protein is CASSEGDSPLHF.

This chain connects TRBV5-6 to TRBJ2-7; tentative D call: TRBD1 (7 bases). V dropped 2 bases and J dropped 4 bases, with 16 bases sitting between them. Germline V gene sequence: CDR1 SGHDT, CDR2 YYEEEE. This CDR3 region has 15 residues. This CDR3 is CASSFRTGGKYEQYF. The CDR3, as DNA: TGTGCCAGCAGCTTCCGGACAGGAGGGAAATACGAGCAGTACTTC.

V and J are TRBV7-2 and TRBJ1-1, with D possibly being TRBD1 (5 bases). Trimming removed 4 bases at V and 1 base at J, with 10 bases between. Per germline, CDR1 SGHTA and CDR2 FQGNSA. This CDR3 comprises 14 residues. This CDR3 reads CASSYQGQNTEAFF. The CDR3 bases are TGTGCCAGCAGCTACCAGGGCCAGAACACTGAAGCTTTCTTT.

The chain joins TRBV28 to TRBJ2-3; D ambiguous. The CDR3 totals 18 residues. Germline V lookup: CDR1 MDHEN, CDR2 SYDVKM. V shed 7 bases and J shed 3 bases, with 26 bases lying between them. The CDR3 region is CASTPRNIATFTTDTQYF. In DNA, the CDR3 is TGTGCCAGCACCCCGAGAAATATAGCTACCTTTACGACAGATACGCAGTATTTT.

The V call is TRBV15, the J call TRBJ2-1; the D is unclear. Trimming stripped 1 base from V and 0 bases from J, with 7 bases between. The CDR3 has 15 amino acids. Germline CDR1 and CDR2: LNHNV and YYDKDF (reference sequence). The CDR3 DNA reads as TGTGCCACCAGCAGAGCGACTTCCTCCTACAATGAGCAGTTCTTC. It specifies CATSRATSSYNEQFF.

The count of this clone is one. The chain carries TRBV4-1 and TRBJ1-6, with a tentative D call TRBD1 (5 bases). The V end lost 8 bases, the J end lost 2 bases, and 7 bases lay between the germline ends. CDR1 and CDR2 from the germline V gene are MGHRA and YSYEKL. The CDR3 is 13 residues long. CDR3 DNA: TGCGCCAGCGGGGCGACCTATAATTCACCCCTCCACTTT. Residues: CASGATYNSPLHF.

A word on this clone: Other DNA variants within this sample encode the same CDR3. This chain joins TRBV5-4 and TRBJ2-2; 9 nucleotides line up with TRBD2. The CDR3 has 16 residues. Germline V gene lookup returns CDR1 SGHNT and CDR2 YYREEE (reference sequence). J gave up 3 bases and V 0 bases, and 3 bases lay outside the gene matches. The chain's CDR3 is CASSLGASGDTGELFF. CDR3 bases: TGTGCCAGCAGCTTGGGCGCTAGCGGGGACACCGGGGAGCTGTTTTTT.

The J gene is TRBJ2-5, the V gene TRBV9, with 10 bases matching TRBD2. The CDR3 totals 15 residues. V was pared by 1 base and J by 5 bases, with 5 bases of the junction left unmatched. Germline loops: CDR1 SGDLS, CDR2 YYNGEE. The CDR3 nucleotides are TGTGCCAGCAGCGTACAAGCGGGAGGGCCGGAGACCCAGTACTTC. It translates to CASSVQAGGPETQYF.

The rearrangement links TRBV5-4 to TRBJ2-7, with TRBD2 matching 11 bases. This CDR3 has 17 residues. In germline, CDR1 is SGHNT, CDR2 YYREEE (reference sequence). Trimming at V came to 0 bases and at J to 2 bases, leaving 7 bases not matched to a gene. CDR3 loop: CASSLGGFSGRAYEQYF. CDR3 sequence (DNA): TGTGCCAGCAGCTTGGGGGGGTTTAGCGGGAGGGCCTACGAGCAGTACTTC.

CDR3: CASSLQGAADTQYF. The CDR3 nucleotides are TGTGCCAGCAGCCTACAGGGAGCCGCAGATACGCAGTATTTT. This chain links TRBV6-5 with TRBJ2-3; D may be TRBD1 (6 bases). CDR3 size: 14 residues. V was clipped by 6 bases and J by 4 bases, with 14 bases between them. CDR1 is MNHEY and CDR2 is SVGAGI in the germline V gene.

The chain uses TRBV7-8 and TRBJ1-2; D is unclear. The CDR3 runs to 18 residues. Trimming removed 6 bases at V and 0 bases at J, with 23 bases between. Germline-derived CDR1 and CDR2 are SGHVS and FQNEAQ. CDR3 sequence (DNA): TGTGCCAGCAGTCTCCGGACTGCTAGTTTGGCCGCTAACTATGGCTACACCTTC. Its translation: CASSLRTASLAANYGYTF.

This chain links TRBV6-5 with TRBJ2-7, with 7 nucleotides matching TRBD2. Germline CDR1 is MNHEY and CDR2 is SVGAGI. The CDR3 spans 16 residues. The V and J ends lost 0 bases and 0 bases, in that order; junction bases with no gene match: 5. CDR3 DNA sequence: TGTGCCAGCAGTTACTCGGGGGGGTCCAGCTCCTACGAGCAGTACTTC. Amino acids: CASSYSGGSSSYEQYF.

The chain recombines TRBV28 with TRBJ2-7, with D tentatively TRBD1 (5 bases). CDR3 length equals 13 residues. Germline CDR1 MDHEN, CDR2 SYDVKM. V was shortened by 3 bases and J by 3 bases, with 9 bases between the two germline ends. The CDR3 DNA reads as TGTGCCAGCAGTTTGCGGACACTCTACGAGCAGTACTTC. It is translated as CASSLRTLYEQYF.

The gene calls are TRBV4-1 and TRBJ2-7; perhaps TRBD2 as D (6 bases). The CDR3 is made up of 14 amino acids. In germline, CDR1 is MGHRA, CDR2 YSYEKL. Trimming removed 1 base from V and 2 bases from J, with 9 bases in between. The CDR3 coding sequence is TGCGCCAGCAGCCAAGGGGGGGAGACCTACGAGCAGTACTTC. Protein: CASSQGGETYEQYF.

The chain couples TRBV19 to TRBJ1-5; 9 nucleotides agree with TRBD1. The CDR3 has 15 residues. J gave up 2 bases and V 5 bases, and 4 bases lay outside the gene matches. The germline gives CDR1 LNHDA, CDR2 SQIVND (reference sequence). CDR3 protein: CASSEDRGGNQPQHF. In DNA, the CDR3 is TGTGCCAGTAGTGAAGACAGGGGGGGCAATCAGCCCCAGCATTTT.

As for this clone: The junction and the germline gene differ at one end; a read error may be behind it. The chain has TRBV5-1 and TRBJ2-7; 9 nucleotides agree with TRBD1. The length of the CDR3 is 16 residues. Germline CDR1 and CDR2: SGHRS and YFSETQ. The CDR3 reads CTSSFTWTGEPLEQYF. The DNA for the CDR3 is TGCACCAGCAGCTTCACCTGGACAGGGGAGCCTCTGGAGCAGTACTTC.

The rearrangement joins TRBV24-1 to TRBJ2-5; 7 bases match TRBD2. CDR3 length: 14 residues. From germline, CDR1 is KGHDR and CDR2 SFDVKD. Unmatched junction bases numbered 4, after V lost 3 bases and J lost 4 bases. The CDR3 region has the DNA TGTGCCACCAGTGATCGACTAGCTGCAGAGACCCAGTACTTC. Its translation: CATSDRLAAETQYF.

The genes are TRBV18 and TRBJ2-5, with D possibly being TRBD1 (6 bases). CDR3 length: 15 amino acids. Deletions cut 3 bases from V and 5 bases from J, with 16 bases between. CDR1 and CDR2 (germline): KGHSH, LQKENI. In DNA, the CDR3 is TGTGCCAGCTCACCTCCGGGACACGAAGGCGAGACCCAGTACTTC. Protein: CASSPPGHEGETQYF.